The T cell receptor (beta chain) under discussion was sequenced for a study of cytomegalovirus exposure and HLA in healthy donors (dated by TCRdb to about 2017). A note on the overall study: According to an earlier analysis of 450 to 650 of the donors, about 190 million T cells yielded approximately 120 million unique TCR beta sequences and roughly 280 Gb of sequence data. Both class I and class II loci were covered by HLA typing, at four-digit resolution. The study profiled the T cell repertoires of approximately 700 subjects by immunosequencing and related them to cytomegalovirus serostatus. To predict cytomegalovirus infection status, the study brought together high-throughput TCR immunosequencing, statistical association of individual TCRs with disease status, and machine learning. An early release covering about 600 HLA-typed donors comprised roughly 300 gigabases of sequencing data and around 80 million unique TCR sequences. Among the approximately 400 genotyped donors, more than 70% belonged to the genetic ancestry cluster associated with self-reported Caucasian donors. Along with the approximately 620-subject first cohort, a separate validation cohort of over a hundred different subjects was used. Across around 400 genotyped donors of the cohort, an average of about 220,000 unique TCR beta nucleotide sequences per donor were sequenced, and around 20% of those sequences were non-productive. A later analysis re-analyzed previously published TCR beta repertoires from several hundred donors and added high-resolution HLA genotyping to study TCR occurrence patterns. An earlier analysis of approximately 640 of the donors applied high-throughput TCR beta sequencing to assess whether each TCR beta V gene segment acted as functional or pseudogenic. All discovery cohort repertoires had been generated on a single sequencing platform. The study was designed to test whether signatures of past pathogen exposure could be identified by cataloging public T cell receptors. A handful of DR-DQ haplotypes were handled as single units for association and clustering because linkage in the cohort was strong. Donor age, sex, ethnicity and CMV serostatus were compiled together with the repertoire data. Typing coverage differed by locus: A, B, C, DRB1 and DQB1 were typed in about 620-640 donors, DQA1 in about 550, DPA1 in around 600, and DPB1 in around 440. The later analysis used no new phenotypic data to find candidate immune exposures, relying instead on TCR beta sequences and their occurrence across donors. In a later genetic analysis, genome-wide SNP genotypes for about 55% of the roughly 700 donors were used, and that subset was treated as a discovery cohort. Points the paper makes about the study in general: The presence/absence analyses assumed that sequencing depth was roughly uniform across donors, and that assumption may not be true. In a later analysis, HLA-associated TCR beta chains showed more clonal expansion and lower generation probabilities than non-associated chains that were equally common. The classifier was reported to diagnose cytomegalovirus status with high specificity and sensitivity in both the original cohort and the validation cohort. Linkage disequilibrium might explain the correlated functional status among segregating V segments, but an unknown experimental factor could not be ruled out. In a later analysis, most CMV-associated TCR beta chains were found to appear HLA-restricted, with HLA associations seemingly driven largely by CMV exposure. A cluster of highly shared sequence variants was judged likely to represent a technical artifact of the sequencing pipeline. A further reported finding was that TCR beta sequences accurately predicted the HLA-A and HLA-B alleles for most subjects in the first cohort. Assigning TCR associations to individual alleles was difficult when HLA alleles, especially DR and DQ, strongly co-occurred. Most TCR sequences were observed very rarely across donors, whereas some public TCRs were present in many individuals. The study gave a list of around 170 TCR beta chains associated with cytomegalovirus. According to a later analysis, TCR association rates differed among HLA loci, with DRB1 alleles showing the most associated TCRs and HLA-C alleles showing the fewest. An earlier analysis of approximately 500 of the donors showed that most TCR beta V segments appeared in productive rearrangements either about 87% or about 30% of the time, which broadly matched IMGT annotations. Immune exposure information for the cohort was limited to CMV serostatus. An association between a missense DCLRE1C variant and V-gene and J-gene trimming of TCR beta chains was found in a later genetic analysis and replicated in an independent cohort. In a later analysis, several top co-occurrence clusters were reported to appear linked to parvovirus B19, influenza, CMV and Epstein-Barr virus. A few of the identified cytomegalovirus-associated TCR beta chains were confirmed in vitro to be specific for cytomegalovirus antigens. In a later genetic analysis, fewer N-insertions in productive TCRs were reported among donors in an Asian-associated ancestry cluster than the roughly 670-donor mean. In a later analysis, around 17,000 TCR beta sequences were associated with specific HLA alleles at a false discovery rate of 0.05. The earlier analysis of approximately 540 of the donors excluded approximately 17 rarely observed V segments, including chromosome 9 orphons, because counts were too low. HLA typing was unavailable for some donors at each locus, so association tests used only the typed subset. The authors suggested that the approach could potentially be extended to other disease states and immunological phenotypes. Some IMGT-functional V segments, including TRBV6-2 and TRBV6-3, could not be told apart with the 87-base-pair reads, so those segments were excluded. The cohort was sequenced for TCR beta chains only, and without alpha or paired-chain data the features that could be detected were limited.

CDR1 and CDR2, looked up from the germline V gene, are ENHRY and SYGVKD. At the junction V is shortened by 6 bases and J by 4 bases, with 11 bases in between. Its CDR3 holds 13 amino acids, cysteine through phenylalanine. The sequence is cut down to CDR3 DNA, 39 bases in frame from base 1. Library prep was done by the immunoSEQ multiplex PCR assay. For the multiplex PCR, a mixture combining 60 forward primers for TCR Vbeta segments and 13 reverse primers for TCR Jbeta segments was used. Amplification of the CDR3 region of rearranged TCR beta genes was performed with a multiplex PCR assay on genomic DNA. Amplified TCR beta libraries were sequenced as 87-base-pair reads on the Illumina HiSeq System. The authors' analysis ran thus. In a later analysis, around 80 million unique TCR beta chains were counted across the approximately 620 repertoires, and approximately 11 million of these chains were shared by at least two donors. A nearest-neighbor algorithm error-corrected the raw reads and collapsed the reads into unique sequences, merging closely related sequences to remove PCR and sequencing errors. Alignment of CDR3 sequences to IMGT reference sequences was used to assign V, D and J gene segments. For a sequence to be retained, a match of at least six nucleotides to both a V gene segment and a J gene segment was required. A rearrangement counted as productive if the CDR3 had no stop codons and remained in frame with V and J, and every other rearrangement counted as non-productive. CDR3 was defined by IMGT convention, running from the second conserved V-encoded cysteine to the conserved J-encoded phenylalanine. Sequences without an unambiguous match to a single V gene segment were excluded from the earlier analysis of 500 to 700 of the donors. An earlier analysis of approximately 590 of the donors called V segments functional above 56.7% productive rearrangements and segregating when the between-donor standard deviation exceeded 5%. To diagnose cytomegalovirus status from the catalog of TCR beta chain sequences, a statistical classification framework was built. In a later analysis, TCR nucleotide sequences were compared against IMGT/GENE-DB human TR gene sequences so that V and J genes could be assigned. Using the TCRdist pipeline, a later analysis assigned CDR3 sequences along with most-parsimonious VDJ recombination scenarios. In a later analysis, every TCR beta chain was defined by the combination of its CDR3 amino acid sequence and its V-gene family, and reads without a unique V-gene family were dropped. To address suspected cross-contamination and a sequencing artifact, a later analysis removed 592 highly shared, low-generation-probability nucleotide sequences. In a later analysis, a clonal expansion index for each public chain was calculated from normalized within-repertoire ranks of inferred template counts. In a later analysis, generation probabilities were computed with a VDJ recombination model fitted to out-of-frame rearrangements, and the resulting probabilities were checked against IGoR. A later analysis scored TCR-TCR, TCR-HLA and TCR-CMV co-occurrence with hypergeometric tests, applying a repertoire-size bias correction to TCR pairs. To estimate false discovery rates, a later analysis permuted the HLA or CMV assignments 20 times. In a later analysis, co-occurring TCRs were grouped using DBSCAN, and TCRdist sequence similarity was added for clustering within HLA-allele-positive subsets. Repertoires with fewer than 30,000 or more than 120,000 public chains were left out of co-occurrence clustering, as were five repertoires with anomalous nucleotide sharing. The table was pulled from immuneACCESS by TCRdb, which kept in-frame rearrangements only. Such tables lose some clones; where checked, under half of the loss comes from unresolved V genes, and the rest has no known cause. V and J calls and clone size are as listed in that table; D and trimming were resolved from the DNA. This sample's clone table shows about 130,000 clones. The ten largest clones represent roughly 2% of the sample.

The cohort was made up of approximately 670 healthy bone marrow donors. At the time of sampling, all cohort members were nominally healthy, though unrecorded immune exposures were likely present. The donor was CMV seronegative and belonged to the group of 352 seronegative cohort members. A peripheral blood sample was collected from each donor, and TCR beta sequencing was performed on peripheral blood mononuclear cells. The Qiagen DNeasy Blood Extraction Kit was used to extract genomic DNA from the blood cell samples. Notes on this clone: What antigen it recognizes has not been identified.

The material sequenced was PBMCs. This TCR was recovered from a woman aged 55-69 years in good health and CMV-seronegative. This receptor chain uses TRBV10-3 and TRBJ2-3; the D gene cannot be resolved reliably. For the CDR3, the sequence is CAIRVDSPDTQYF. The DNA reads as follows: TGTGCCATCAGGGTTGATAGCCCAGATACGCAGTATTTT.